The 4 T cell receptor beta chains below all came from one sample that was sequenced in a study of blood T cell repertoires in COVID-19 (dated by TCRdb to 2018 to 2020). To prepare the library, the immunoSEQ multiplex PCR assay was applied. What TCRdb holds here is the immuneACCESS table cut down to in-frame rearrangements. Part of the clones is not present; checked against another copy, under half of the missing clones reflect an unresolved V gene, and the others are unexplained. Here the sample has roughly 200,000 clones; around nine tenths occur a single time. Approximately 2.5% of the sample rests with the top ten. Sequenced material: peripheral blood. The receptors originated from a man between 40 and 49 years old with active or convalescent COVID-19.

This clone was picked up one time. The chain combines TRBV28 with TRBJ1-4; 8 bases map to TRBD1. The V and J ends lost 3 bases and 8 bases, in that order; junction bases with no gene match: 14. This CDR3 contains 17 residues. Germline V gene lookup returns CDR1 MDHEN and CDR2 SYDVKM. CDR3 sequence: CASSLGSAGGLLEKLFF. CDR3 sequence (DNA): TGTGCCAGCAGTTTGGGGTCGGCAGGGGGCCTTCTAGAAAAACTGTTTTTT.

This clone was picked up a small number of times. The chain uses TRBV11-2 and TRBJ1-4, with TRBD1 as a possible D gene (6 bases). V was cut by 5 bases and J by 7 bases, with 11 bases left in between. CDR1 and CDR2 from the germline V gene are SGHAT and FQNNGV. This CDR3 has 13 amino acids. CDR3 bases: TGTGCCAGCAGCCCCGGGACACCTGAAAAACTGTTTTTT. Protein: CASSPGTPEKLFF.

Remarks on this clone: Germline and junction disagree at one end, which may indicate a read error. This chain links TRBV12-3 or TRBV12-4 with TRBJ2-1; 9 bases agree with TRBD1. The CDR3 consists of 12 residues. The CDR3 nucleotides read TGTGCCAGCAGTTTAGGGGGACAGGGTTTAATCTTC. It translates to CASSLGGQGLIF.

The J gene is TRBJ2-5, the V gene TRBV3-1 (or the pseudogene TRBV3-2); D is unresolved. Deletions cut 4 bases from V and 0 bases from J, with 9 bases between. Germline V CDR1 and CDR2: LGHDT, YNNKEL (reference sequence). CDR3 length: 14 amino acids. Here the CDR3 reads CASSPPEYQETQYF. CDR3 nucleotide sequence: TGTGCCAGCAGCCCGCCCGAGTACCAAGAGACCCAGTACTTC.